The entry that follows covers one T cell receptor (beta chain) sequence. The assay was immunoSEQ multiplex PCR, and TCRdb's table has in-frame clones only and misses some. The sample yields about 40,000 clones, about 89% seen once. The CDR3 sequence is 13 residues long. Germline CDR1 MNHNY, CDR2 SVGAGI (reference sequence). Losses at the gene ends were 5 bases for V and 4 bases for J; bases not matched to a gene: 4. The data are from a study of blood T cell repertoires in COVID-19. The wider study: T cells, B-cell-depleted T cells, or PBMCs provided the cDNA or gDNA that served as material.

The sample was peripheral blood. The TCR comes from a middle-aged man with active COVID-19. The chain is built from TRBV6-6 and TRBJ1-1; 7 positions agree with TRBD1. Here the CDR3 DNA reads TGTGCCAGCAGTCAGACAGGGACCACTGAAGCTTTCTTT. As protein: CASSQTGTTEAFF.